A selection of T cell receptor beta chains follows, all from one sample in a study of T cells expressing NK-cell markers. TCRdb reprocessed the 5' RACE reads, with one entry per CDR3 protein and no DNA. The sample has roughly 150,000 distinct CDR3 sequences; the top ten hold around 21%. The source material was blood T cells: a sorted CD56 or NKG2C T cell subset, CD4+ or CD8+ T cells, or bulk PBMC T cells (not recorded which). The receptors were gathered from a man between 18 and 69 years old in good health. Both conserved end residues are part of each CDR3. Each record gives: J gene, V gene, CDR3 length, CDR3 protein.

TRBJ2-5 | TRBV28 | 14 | CASTPGTSVKTQYF
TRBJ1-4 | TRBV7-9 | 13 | CATRPATNEKLFF
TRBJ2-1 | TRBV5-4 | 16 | CASSTGTGVEYNEQFF
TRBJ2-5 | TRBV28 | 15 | CASSFPLENGETQYF
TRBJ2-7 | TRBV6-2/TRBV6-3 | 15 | CASSQGQGLSYEQYF
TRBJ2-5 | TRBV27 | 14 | CASSPLTVGETQYF
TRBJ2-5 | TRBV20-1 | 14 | CSAHVLAGTETQYF
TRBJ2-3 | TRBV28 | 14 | CASSPYGSTDTQYF
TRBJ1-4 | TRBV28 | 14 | CASSLGGYYEKLFF
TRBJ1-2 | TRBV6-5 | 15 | CASSYGTGKSYGYTF
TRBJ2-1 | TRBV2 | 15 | CASRAAGGTRDEQFF
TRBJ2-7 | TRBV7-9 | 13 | CASSSPSGGEQYF
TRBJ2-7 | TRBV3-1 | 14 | CASSQESLAREQYF
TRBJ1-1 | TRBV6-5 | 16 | CASSYGQVYMNTEAFF